Given below is one T cell receptor beta chain in context. The antigen remains undetermined. This sample was included in a study of T cell responses to AZD1222 COVID-19 vaccine. Study-level results: Clonal diversity was possibly underestimated, and the donors were mostly white British, with more females.

CDR3 size: 16 residues. J lost 2 bases, V lost 1 base, and 4 bases had no gene match. Germline values: CDR1 SGHVS, CDR2 FNYEAQ. Produced via immunoSEQ multiplex PCR; TCRdb's table is partial and in-frame only. Of approximately 89,000 clones in the sample, about 86% were seen once. This TCR was recovered from an adult who received the AZD1222 COVID-19 vaccine. Specimen: peripheral blood, collected 28 days after the second AZD1222 dose. The rearrangement links TRBV7-6 to TRBJ2-1; 8 positions match TRBD2. CDR3 region: CASSLVAGSAYNEQFF. Here the CDR3 DNA reads TGTGCCAGCAGCTTAGTAGCGGGGAGCGCCTACAATGAGCAGTTCTTC.